The next 9 T cell receptor beta chains were all read from a single sample in a study of cytomegalovirus exposure and HLA in healthy donors. It was with 60 Vbeta and 13 Jbeta primers that the PCR ran. TCRdb's table, derived via immunoSEQ multiplex PCR, lists solely in-frame clones and lacks some. The sample includes just over 150,000 clones. The specimen was PBMCs. Receptors originate from a man under 40 in good health and CMV-seronegative.

The chain links TRBV5-4 to TRBJ2-3; 10 bases agree with TRBD2. Per germline, CDR1 SGHNT and CDR2 YYREEE (reference sequence). J was trimmed by 1 base and V by 2 bases; bases with no gene match: 4. The CDR3 is 16 amino acids. DNA for the CDR3: TGTGCCAGCAGCTTTCTAGCGGGAGTTGGCACAGATACGCAGTATTTT. Translating gives CASSFLAGVGTDTQYF.

The chain links TRBV4-3 to TRBJ2-7; tentatively, D is TRBD2 (6 bases). V shed 0 bases and J shed 0 bases, with 15 bases lying between them. The V gene's germline CDR1 is LGHNA and CDR2 YSLEER. This CDR3 region has 17 residues. The CDR3 nucleotides are TGCGCCAGCAGCCAAGATAGGAGGGGAGGTCCCTCCTACGAGCAGTACTTC. This encodes CASSQDRRGGPSYEQYF.

The chain carries TRBV19 and TRBJ1-1; a weak D match, TRBD1 (6 bases). The germline V and J ends were trimmed by 5 bases and 4 bases, with 17 bases remaining between them. The CDR3 covers 15 residues. Germline CDR1 and CDR2: LNHDA and SQIVND (reference sequence). CDR3 bases: TGTGCCAGTAGTGCTCAACAGGGTCTGGCCACTGAAGCTTTCTTT. Its translation: CASSAQQGLATEAFF.

The chain couples TRBV25-1 to TRBJ2-5; D gene unclear. Trimming cost V 4 bases and J 4 bases, with 13 bases left between them. The CDR3 length is 14 residues. Germline V CDR1 and CDR2: MGHDK, SYGVNS. The CDR3 spells CASSAALAPETQYF. The CDR3 nucleotides are TGTGCCAGCAGTGCTGCCCTCGCGCCAGAGACCCAGTACTTC.

The rearrangement links TRBV7-5 to TRBJ2-5; TRBD2 reflects the table's D call only, with no check against the DNA. The better agreement between TRBJ2-7 and the DNA end casts doubt on the J call. TRBV7-5 is annotated as a pseudogene. CDR3 length: 14 residues. The CDR3 coding sequence is TGTGTCAGAAGTCCAAACAGCGGGGGCTACGAGCAGTACTTC. This codes for CVRSPNSGGYEQYF.

J is TRBJ2-3 and V is TRBV11-3, with TRBD1 matching over 7 bases. Losses at the gene ends were 1 base for V and 4 bases for J; bases not matched to a gene: 8. Germline assignment: CDR1 SGHNT and CDR2 YENEEA. CDR3 length equals 16 residues. The CDR3: CASSLGGRGGPDTQYF. Here the CDR3 DNA reads TGTGCCAGCAGCTTAGGGGGTAGAGGGGGCCCAGATACGCAGTATTTT.

The chain joins TRBV11-2 to TRBJ1-1; D gene uncertain. V lost 1 base, J lost 1 base, and 4 bases lay in between. The CDR3 is 13 residues long. Germline values: CDR1 SGHAT, CDR2 FQNNGV. The CDR3 spells CASSLVQNTEAFF. The CDR3 DNA sequence: TGTGCCAGCAGCTTAGTTCAGAACACTGAAGCTTTCTTT.

Notes on this clone: The junction shows a germline mismatch at one end, possibly a read error. The J gene is TRBJ1-3, the V gene TRBV10-3; TRBD1 might be the D (5 bases). The CDR3 length is 13 residues. Germline CDR1 and CDR2: ENHRY and SYGVKD. In DNA, the CDR3 is TGTGCCGTCAGCAGGGCGGACGGAAACACCATATATTTT. Translation: CAVSRADGNTIYF.

About this clone itself: Other DNA variants within this sample encode the same CDR3. This chain joins TRBV7-9 and TRBJ2-1; 10 bases fit TRBD2. Germline CDR1 SEHNR, CDR2 FQNEAQ (reference sequence). The CDR3 consists of 16 residues. V gave up 0 bases and J gave up 2 bases; unmatched junction bases: 1. The CDR3 sequence is CASSLALAGAYNEQFF. In nucleotides, the CDR3 is TGTGCCAGCAGCTTAGCTCTAGCGGGGGCCTACAATGAGCAGTTCTTC.